The sample holds one count of the clone carrying this TCR beta chain. Original methodology: From reference gene primer amplification, estimates of nucleated cell counts were derived. This table comes from immunoSEQ multiplex PCR, and its TCRdb copy is limited to in-frame clones, with some not included. That table supplies the V and J calls and clone size; D and trimming were determined from the DNA. The repertoire consists of roughly 56,000 clones, with more than 75% occurring once and the leading ten covering under 8.5%. This record comes from a study of blood T cell repertoires in COVID-19. Study context: Sites in the United States, Italy and Spain provided acute and convalescent COVID-19 samples. T cells, B-cell-depleted T cells, or PBMCs supplied cDNA or gDNA.

This CDR3 contains 14 residues. V lost 5 bases, J lost 5 bases, and 15 bases lay in between. The germline V gene encodes CDR1 SGHNT and CDR2 YENEEA. The specimen was peripheral blood. The V gene is TRBV11-3, the J gene TRBJ1-1; D uncertain. The clonotype comes from a man over 45 with active COVID-19. CDR3 sequence (DNA): TGTGCCAGCAGCGCCGACGGGGAGAGGACTGAAGCTTTCTTT. This codes for CASSADGERTEAFF.